This T cell receptor beta chain appears in the sequencing data of a study of shared clonotypes between healthy human individuals. Deep-level assay runs were performed. Profiled with immunoSEQ multiplex PCR; TCRdb holds only in-frame clones, not every one. The sample includes 2 million to 3 million clones, roughly 93% seen only once; the top ten take 0.36%. Study-level findings and limits: Rarefaction analysis demonstrated incomplete sorted-subset sequencing notwithstanding large depth. Around 5% of naive CD4 clonotypes were common to four donors.

CDR3 size: 17 residues. The junction had 14 bases not matched to a gene; V was cut back by 4 bases and J by 5 bases. CDR1 and CDR2 from the germline V gene are LNHDA and SQIVND (reference sequence). Points on this clone: Its antigen remains unidentified.

The source material was naive CD4+ T cells from PBMCs. Subset described: CD45RA+ positively selected. This receptor was obtained from a man aged 18-30 years in good health. Some clones in this sample may be carry-over from other donors' samples. The chain joins TRBV19 to TRBJ1-2, with 9 bases fitting TRBD1. The CDR3 loop reads CASSTRDRVSEFYGYTF. CDR3 bases: TGTGCCAGTAGTACCAGGGACAGGGTGTCGGAGTTTTATGGCTACACCTTC.